This T cell receptor (beta chain) was sequenced for a study of sequential checkpoint blockade in melanoma. About the research overall: Both treatment sequences were followed by maintenance nivolumab.

Treatment reported: randomized to nivolumab then ipilimumab (arm A) or the reverse (arm B). Patients had received no earlier DNA-damaging chemotherapy. Live CD3+CD8+ CD19− CD56− cells were sorted from PBMCs. The CDR3 is 13 amino acids. From germline, CDR1 is SGHDT and CDR2 YYEEEE. V trimming: 3 bases; J trimming: 6 bases; junction bases outside the gene matches: 3. This table comes from immunoSEQ multiplex PCR, and its TCRdb copy is limited to in-frame clones, with some not included. Of some 25,000 clones listed, about 72% were seen once; the top ten hold less than 15%. This TCR came from a human donor with melanoma. This chain links TRBV5-6 with TRBJ2-7, with 10 bases identical to TRBD2. The sample in question was CD8+ T cells sorted from blood (inferred from file names), obtained from a patient given nivolumab and ipilimumab in sequence. CDR3 nucleotides: TGTGCCAGCAGCTCCGGACTAGCGGTCGAGCAGTACTTC. It translates to CASSSGLAVEQYF.